The T cell receptor (beta chain) under discussion was sequenced for a study of cytomegalovirus exposure and HLA in healthy donors. Study results and limitations: Cytomegalovirus status was reportedly diagnosed by the classifier with high specificity and sensitivity.

About this clone: Its antigen is still unknown.

60 Vbeta and 13 Jbeta primers were used in PCR. TCRdb keeps only in-frame clones here, not all; method: immunoSEQ multiplex PCR. This sample has some 180,000 clones; around 80% occur once, and the top ten carry approximately 2.1%. The origin of this receptor is a woman in her twenties or thirties in good health and CMV-seronegative. Sequencing input: PBMCs.

This chain's CDR3 is CASSPTGYGTEAFF. Written as DNA, the CDR3 is TGTGCCAGCAGTCCGACAGGGTATGGCACTGAAGCTTTCTTT. The genes are TRBV6-5 and TRBJ1-1; TRBD1 matches 7 bases. The CDR3 sequence is 14 residues long. Germline values: CDR1 MNHEY, CDR2 SVGAGI. V was pared by 5 bases and J by 4 bases, with 7 bases of the junction left unmatched.